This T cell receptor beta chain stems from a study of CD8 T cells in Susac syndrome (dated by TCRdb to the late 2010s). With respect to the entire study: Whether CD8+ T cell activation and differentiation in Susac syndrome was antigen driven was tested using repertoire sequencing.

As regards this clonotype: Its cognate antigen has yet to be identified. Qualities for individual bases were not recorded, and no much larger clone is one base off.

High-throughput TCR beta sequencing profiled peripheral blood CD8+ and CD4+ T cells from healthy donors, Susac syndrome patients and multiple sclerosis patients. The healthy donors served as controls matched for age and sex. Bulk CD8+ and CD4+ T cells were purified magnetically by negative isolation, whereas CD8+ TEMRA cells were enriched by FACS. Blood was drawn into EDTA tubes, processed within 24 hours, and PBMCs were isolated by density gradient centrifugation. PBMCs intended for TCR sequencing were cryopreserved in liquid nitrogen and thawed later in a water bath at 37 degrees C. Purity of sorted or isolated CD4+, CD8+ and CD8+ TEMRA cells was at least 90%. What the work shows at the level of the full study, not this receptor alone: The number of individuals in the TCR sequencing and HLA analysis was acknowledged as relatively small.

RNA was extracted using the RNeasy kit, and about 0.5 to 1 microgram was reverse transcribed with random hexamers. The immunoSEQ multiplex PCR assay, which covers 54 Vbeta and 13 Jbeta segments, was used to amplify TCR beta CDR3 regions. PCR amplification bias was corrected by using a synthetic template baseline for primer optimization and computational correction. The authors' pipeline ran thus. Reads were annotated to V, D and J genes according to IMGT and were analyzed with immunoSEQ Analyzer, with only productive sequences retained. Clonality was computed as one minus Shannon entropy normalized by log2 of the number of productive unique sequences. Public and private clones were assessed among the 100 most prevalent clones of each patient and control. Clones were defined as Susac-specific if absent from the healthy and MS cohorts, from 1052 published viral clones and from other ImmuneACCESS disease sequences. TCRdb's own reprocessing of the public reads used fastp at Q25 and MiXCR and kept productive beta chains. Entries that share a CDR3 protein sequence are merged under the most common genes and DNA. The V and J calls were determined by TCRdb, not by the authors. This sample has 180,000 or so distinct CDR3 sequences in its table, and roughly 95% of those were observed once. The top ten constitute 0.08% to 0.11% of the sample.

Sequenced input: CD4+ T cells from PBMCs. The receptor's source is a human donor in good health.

The DNA sequence is given as TGCAGTGCTAGAAGGACTAGCGGGAGATCCCACAATGAGCAGTTCTTC. Translated, it reads CSARRTSGRSHNEQFF. The sequence is built from TRBV20-1 and TRBJ2-1; 13 bases in between match TRBD2. The germline V gene (reference sequence) yields DFQATT for CDR1 and SNEGSKA for CDR2. Germline trimming: 2 bases from V, 5 bases from J; junction bases outside gene matches: 6. The CDR3, cysteine through phenylalanine, is 16 amino acids long. The only DNA kept is the CDR3, 48 bases in frame from the first base.